This T cell receptor (beta chain) was identified during a study of cytomegalovirus exposure and HLA in healthy donors. The CDR3 extends over 14 amino acids. CDR1 SGHTA and CDR2 FQGNSA come from the germline V gene. Losses at the gene ends were 5 bases for V and 2 bases for J; bases not matched to a gene: 6. Worth noting for this clone: Its antigen remains unidentified. Within the sample, other DNA sequences also encode this same CDR3.

It was with 60 Vbeta and 13 Jbeta primers that the PCR ran. The table came from immunoSEQ multiplex PCR; TCRdb's copy has only in-frame clones and leaves some out. The sample has about 130,000 clones, around 81% seen once. Whole-study findings and limits: Sequencing probably produced one cluster of sequence variants that were highly shared. According to an earlier analysis, most TCR beta V segments yielded productive rearrangements about 87% or about 30% of the time.

The chain has TRBV7-2 and TRBJ2-7; 7 bases map to TRBD1. The clonotype comes from a man aged 18-30 years in good health and CMV-seronegative. Sample: PBMCs. The DNA for the CDR3 is TGTGCCAGCAGCACCAGACAGGGACCCTACGAGCAGTACTTC. Translating gives CASSTRQGPYEQYF.